This T cell receptor beta chain was retrieved from a study of a mutant IDH1 vaccine in newly diagnosed glioma. Study summary: Every participant had undergone radiotherapy, temozolomide, or both before, and most underwent both.

The V and J ends lost 1 base and 1 base respectively, with 11 bases between them. Germline CDR1 is SGHTA and CDR2 is FQGNSA. The CDR3 runs 15 residues. The data were produced by immunoSEQ multiplex PCR, yet TCRdb's version contains in-frame clones alone and is incomplete. The data show 85,000 to 100,000 clones, roughly 78% seen once. The time point is: baseline, week 1 (first vaccination visit). Specified treatment: pre-vaccination baseline after standard-of-care therapy. Regarding this clone: This CDR3 is also generated by other DNA sequences in the sample.

Sequencing used PBMCs, obtained from a glioma patient treated with radiotherapy, temozolomide or both. The V call is TRBV7-2, the J call TRBJ2-7; tentatively, D is TRBD2 (5 bases). This receptor was taken from a man in his forties with glioma. For the CDR3, the DNA is TGTGCCAGCAGCTTAGACCGGACTGATTCCTACGAGCAGTACTTC. As protein: CASSLDRTDSYEQYF.